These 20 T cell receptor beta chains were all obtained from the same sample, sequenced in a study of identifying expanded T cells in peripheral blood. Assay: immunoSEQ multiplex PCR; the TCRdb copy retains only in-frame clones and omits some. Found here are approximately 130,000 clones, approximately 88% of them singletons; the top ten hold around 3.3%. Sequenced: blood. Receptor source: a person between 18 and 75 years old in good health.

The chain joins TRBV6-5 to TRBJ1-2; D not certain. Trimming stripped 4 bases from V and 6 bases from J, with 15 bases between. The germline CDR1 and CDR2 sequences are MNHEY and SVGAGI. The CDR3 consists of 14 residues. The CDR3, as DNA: TGTGCCAGCAGTTTTGGAGGGATAGTCGATGGCTACACCTTC. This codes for CASSFGGIVDGYTF.

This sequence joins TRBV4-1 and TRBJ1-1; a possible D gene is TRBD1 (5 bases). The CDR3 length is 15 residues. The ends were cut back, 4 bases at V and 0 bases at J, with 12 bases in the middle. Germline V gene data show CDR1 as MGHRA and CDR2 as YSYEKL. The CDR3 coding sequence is TGCGCCAGCAGCCTCCGCCGGGGGTTGAACACTGAAGCTTTCTTT. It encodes CASSLRRGLNTEAFF.

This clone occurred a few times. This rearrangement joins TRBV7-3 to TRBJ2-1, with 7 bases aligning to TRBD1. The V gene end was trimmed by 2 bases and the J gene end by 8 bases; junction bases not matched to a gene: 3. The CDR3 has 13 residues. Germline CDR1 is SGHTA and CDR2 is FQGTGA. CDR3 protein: CASSLGQGDEQFF. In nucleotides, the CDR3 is TGTGCCAGCAGCTTAGGCCAGGGGGATGAGCAGTTCTTC.

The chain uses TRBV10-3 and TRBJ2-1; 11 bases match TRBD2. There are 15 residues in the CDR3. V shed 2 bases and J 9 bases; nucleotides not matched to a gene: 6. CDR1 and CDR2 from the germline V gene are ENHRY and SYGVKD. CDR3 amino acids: CAISEASGGFAEQFF. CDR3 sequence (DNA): TGTGCCATCAGTGAGGCTAGCGGGGGGTTCGCTGAGCAGTTCTTC.

The CDR3 coding sequence is TGTGCCAGCTCACCAGGTACGCAGGGGGCCCTGCATTTT. Residues: CASSPGTQGALHF. The chain employs TRBV18 and TRBJ1-5, with TRBD1 matching over 8 bases. This CDR3 is built from 13 residues. With V trimmed by 2 bases and J by 15 bases, 9 bases remained unmatched. CDR1 KGHSH and CDR2 LQKENI come from the germline V gene.

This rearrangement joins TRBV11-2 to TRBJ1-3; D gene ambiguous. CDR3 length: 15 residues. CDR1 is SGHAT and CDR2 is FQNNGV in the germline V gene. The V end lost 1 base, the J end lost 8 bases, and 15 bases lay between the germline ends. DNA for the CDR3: TGTGCCAGCAGCTTAGTCGGGGAATCTTTGGACACCATATATTTT. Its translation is CASSLVGESLDTIYF. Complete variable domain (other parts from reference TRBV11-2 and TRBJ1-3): EAGVAQSPRYKIIEKRQSVAFWCNPISGHATLYWYQQILGQGPKLLIQFQNNGVVDDSQLPKDRFSAERLKGVDSTLKIQPAKLEDSAVYLCASSLVGESLDTIYFGEGSWLTVV.

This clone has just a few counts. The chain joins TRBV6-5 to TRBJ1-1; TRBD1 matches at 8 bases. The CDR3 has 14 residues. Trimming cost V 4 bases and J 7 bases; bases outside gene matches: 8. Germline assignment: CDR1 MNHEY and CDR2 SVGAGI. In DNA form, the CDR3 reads TGTGCCAGCAGTTCGAATAGACAGGGGCTTGAAGCTTTCTTT. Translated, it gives CASSSNRQGLEAFF.

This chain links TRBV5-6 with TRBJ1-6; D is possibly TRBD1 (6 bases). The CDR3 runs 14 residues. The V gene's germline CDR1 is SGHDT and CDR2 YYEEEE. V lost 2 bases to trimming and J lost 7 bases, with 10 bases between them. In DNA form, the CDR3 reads TGTGCCAGCAGCTTTCCAGGGGACAATTCACCCCTCCACTTT. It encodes CASSFPGDNSPLHF.

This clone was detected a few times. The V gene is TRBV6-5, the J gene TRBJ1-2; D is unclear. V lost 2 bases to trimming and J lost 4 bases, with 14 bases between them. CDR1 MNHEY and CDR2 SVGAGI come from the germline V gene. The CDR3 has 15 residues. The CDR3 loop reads CASSYRSQGFYGYTF. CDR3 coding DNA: TGTGCCAGCAGTTACAGGTCTCAAGGCTTCTATGGCTACACCTTC.

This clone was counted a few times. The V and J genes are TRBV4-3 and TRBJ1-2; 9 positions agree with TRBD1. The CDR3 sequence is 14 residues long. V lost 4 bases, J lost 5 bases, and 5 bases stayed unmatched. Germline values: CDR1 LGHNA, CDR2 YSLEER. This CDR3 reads CASSRVGTGYGYTF. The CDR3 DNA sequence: TGCGCCAGCAGCCGTGTGGGGACAGGGTATGGCTACACCTTC.

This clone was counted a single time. The CDR3 nucleotides read TGTGCCAGCAGTTTAGACAGGGGTCTGAACACTGAAGCTTTCTTT. It encodes CASSLDRGLNTEAFF. This chain uses TRBV6-6 with TRBJ1-1, with 8 bases matching TRBD1. The junction had 4 bases not matched to a gene; V was cut back by 4 bases and J by 0 bases. In germline, CDR1 is MNHNY, CDR2 SVGAGI (reference sequence). The CDR3 totals 15 residues.

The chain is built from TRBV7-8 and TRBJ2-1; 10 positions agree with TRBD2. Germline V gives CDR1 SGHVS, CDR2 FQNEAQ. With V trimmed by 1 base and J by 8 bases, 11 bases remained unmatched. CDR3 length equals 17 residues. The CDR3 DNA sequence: TGTGCCAGCAGCTTAGAAGTAATAGCGGGGGGAACGGATGAGCAGTTCTTC. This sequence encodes CASSLEVIAGGTDEQFF.

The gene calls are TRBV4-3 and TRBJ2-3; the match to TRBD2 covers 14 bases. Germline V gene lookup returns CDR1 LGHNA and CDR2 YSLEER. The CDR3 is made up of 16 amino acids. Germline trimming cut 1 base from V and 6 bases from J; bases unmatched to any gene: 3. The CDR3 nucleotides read TGCGCCAGCAGCCAAGGGACTAGCGGGGGGTGGGATACGCAGTATTTT. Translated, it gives CASSQGTSGGWDTQYF.

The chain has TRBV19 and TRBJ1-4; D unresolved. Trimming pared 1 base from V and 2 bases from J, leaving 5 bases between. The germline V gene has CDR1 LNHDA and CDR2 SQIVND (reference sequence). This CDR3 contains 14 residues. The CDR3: CASSIGATNEKLFF. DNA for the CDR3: TGTGCCAGTAGTATAGGGGCTACTAATGAAAAACTGTTTTTT. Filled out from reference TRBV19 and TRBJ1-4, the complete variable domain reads DGGITQSPKYLFRKEGQNVTLSCEQNLNHDAMYWYRQDPGQGLRLIYYSQIVNDFQKGDIAEGYSVSREKKESFPLTVTSAQKNPTAFYLCASSIGATNEKLFFGSGTQLSVL.

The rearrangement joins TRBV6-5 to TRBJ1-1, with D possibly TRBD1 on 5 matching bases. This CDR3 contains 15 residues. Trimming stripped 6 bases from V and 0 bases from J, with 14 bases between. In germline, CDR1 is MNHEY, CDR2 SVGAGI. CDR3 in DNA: TGTGCCAGCAGCCCCCCGGGGCGGCTGAACACTGAAGCTTTCTTT. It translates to CASSPPGRLNTEAFF.

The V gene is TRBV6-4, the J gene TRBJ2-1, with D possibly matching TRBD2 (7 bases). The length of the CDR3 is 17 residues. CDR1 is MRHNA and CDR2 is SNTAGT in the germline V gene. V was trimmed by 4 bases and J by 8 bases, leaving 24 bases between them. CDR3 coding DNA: TGTGCCAGCAGTGTTATGGAGAACAGGGAGGGGATGTATGAGCAGTTCTTC. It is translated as CASSVMENREGMYEQFF.

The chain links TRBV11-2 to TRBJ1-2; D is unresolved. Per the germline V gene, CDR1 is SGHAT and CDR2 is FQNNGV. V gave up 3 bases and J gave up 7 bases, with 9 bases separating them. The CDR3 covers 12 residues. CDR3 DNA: TGTGCCAGCAGCTTCCCACTAGGTGGCTACACCTTC. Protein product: CASSFPLGGYTF.

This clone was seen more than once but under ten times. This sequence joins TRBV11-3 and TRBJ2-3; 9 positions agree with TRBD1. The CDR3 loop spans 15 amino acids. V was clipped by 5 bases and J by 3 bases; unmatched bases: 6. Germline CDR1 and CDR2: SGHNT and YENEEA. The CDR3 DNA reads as TGTGCCAGCAGCCCGGACAGGGGAGTAACAGATACGCAGTATTTT. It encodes CASSPDRGVTDTQYF.

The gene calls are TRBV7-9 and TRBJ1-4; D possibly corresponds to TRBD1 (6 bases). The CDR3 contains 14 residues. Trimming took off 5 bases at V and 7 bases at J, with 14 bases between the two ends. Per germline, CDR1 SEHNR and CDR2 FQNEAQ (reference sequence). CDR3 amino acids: CASSPQGRVEKLFF. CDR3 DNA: TGTGCCAGCAGCCCCCAGGGGCGGGTTGAAAAACTGTTTTTT.

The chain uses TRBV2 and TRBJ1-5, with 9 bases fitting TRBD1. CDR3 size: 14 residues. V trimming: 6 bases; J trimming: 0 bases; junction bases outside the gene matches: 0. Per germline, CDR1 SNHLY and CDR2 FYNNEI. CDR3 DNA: TGTGCCAGCAGGGACAGGGGTAGCAATCAGCCCCAGCATTTT. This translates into CASRDRGSNQPQHF.